This T cell receptor (beta chain) was retrieved from a study of T cells after yellow fever vaccination. Looking at the study overall: It was SMART-Seq v4 Ultra Low Input that prepared the fractions with low cell numbers. General study results and limits: Subsequent to the booster, the majority of primary-vaccination clones reappeared (less than 97% CD4, around 90% CD8).

V was pared by 0 bases and J by 3 bases, with 9 bases between. Germline V lookup: CDR1 SGDLS, CDR2 YYNGEE. The CDR3 totals 14 residues. Concerning this clonotype itself: Its specificity is not known.

From the 5' RACE reads, TCRdb called clonotypes with MiXCR, one entry per CDR3 protein. This sample has 280,000 or so distinct CDR3 sequences, with 7.5% to 9% found just once. The chain uses TRBV9 and TRBJ1-1, with a possible D match to TRBD1 (5 bases). The sample was CD4+ T cells sorted from PBMCs, taken 5 days after the yellow fever booster vaccination. The TCR comes from a man aged 18 to 30 who received the YFV17D yellow fever vaccine. This CDR3 reads CASSVDGGDTEAFF. CDR3 DNA sequence: TGTGCCAGCAGCGTAGATGGGGGGGACACTGAAGCTTTCTTT.